This TCR beta chain was documented in a study of CD4 T cells in relation to SARS-CoV-2 and coronaviruses. Broader study findings: In about 65% of donors, memory CD4+ clonotypes crossrecognized SARS-CoV-2 and at least one common cold coronavirus spike.

Trimming stripped 2 bases from V and 7 bases from J, with 3 bases between. Germline CDR1 and CDR2: SGHTA and FQGNSA. This CDR3 comprises 11 residues. Only in-frame clones appear in the TCRdb table, and some are missing; sequencing was by immunoSEQ multiplex PCR. Among some 60,000 clones, about 90% were seen once, and the ten largest hold 0.3% to 0.45%. About this clone itself: Its antigen is unidentified.

Sequences were obtained from naive CD4+ T cells from PBMCs. Stated subset: naive CD4+ T cells isolated by negative enrichment. The sequence was collected from an adult with COVID-19. The chain recombines TRBV7-2 with TRBJ2-1; no firm D call. CDR3 in amino acids: CASSLTNEQFF. CDR3 in DNA: TGTGCCAGCAGCTTAACGAATGAGCAGTTCTTC.